A single sample is the source of the 29 T cell receptor beta chains below, sequenced in a study of T cells in women clearing cervical HPV infection. Here immunoSEQ multiplex PCR was the method, and the copy in TCRdb shows in-frame clones only, minus some. The sample has approximately 40,000 clones. The sequenced sample consisted of blood buffy coat. The origin of the receptors is a woman between 18 and 70 years old with a cervical HPV16 infection that either progressed to CIN3+ or cleared (not recorded which).

CDR3: CASSSYGFSTDTQYF. The sequenced part of the CDR3 DNA is TGTGCCAGTAGTTCGTACGGGTTCAGCACAGATACG. This chain joins TRBV19 and TRBJ2-3, with no clear D. The CDR3 end lies 3 residues beyond the end of the read and is filled in from the germline J gene. V dropped 5 bases and J dropped 0 bases, with 12 bases sitting between them. The CDR3 totals 15 residues. The germline gives CDR1 LNHDA, CDR2 SQIVND (reference sequence).

A word on this clone: The read finishes 3 residues shy of the CDR3 end, and the germline J gene is used to complete it. This chain links TRBV29-1 with TRBJ1-2, with D unresolved. The germline V and J ends were trimmed by 4 bases and 4 bases, with 19 bases remaining between them. CDR1 is SQVTM and CDR2 is ANQGSEA in the germline V gene. This CDR3 is 15 amino acids long. The sequenced part of the CDR3 DNA is TGCAGCGTTGCTGAGGACGGGGTTGGATTCTATGGC. It specifies CSVAEDGVGFYG. The entire CDR3 reads CSVAEDGVGFYGYTF.

CDR3 bases read: TGTGCCAGCAGCTTAGACCAATCGGGTGAG. Its protein product is CASSLDQSGE. The complete CDR3 reads CASSLDQSGEQFF. The rearrangement joins TRBV7-6 to TRBJ2-1; D ambiguous. The read is 3 residues too short to cover the CDR3 end, so that end is filled in from the germline J gene. Germline CDR1 is SGHVS and CDR2 is FNYEAQ. CDR3 length: 13 residues. The V gene lost 1 base and the J gene lost 9 bases, with 10 bases spanning the gap.

A note on this clone: The CDR3 extends 3 residues past the end of the read, so its final part is completed from the germline J gene. The chain joins TRBV5-1 to TRBJ1-1; TRBD1 might be the D (6 bases). The germline V and J ends were trimmed by 4 bases and 1 base, with 11 bases remaining between them. The CDR3 has 14 residues. Germline V gives CDR1 SGHRS, CDR2 YFSETQ. CDR3 DNA (partial): TGCGCCAGCAGCCCTCGACAGGAGAACACTGAA. Its translation: CASSPRQENTE. The full CDR3 protein is CASSPRQENTEAFF.

In regard to this clone: The CDR3 end is not reached by the read, which stops 3 residues before it; the germline J gene fills it in. V and J are TRBV2 and TRBJ2-5; D is unclear. The V end was cut by 10 bases, the J end by 4 bases, with 10 bases between. In germline, CDR1 is SNHLY, CDR2 FYNNEI. The CDR3 totals 11 residues. The CDR3 protein is CATPPGETQYF. CDR3 DNA, as far as it was read: TGTGCCACCCCCCCAGGAGAGACC.

Note on this clone: The sequenced fragment ends 3 residues before the CDR3 boundary, so the rest is inferred from the germline J gene. The V gene is TRBV5-1, the J gene TRBJ2-2; weak D call: TRBD1 (6 bases). Trimming removed 7 bases at V and 1 base at J, with 11 bases between. This CDR3 comprises 14 residues. Germline-derived CDR1 and CDR2 are SGHRS and YFSETQ. The CDR3 protein is CASCGQLNTGELFF. The covered CDR3 bases are TGCGCCAGCTGTGGACAGCTGAACACCGGGGAG.

About this clone: Coverage ceases 3 residues before the CDR3 finishes, and the germline J gene fills in the end. The chain has TRBV6-7 and TRBJ2-5; 7 bases align to TRBD1. TRBV6-7 is an open reading frame whose function is uncertain. The V and J ends lost 5 bases and 4 bases, in that order; junction bases with no gene match: 4. The CDR3 is 13 residues long. The part of the CDR3 DNA that was read is TGTGCCAGCAGTCATAGGGGGCGAGAGACC. It translates to CASSHRGRET. In full, the CDR3 is CASSHRGRETQYF.

Concerning this clone itself: One junction end disagrees with the germline gene, perhaps due to a read error. The read ends 3 residues shy of where the CDR3 ends; the end is completed using the germline J gene. The chain employs TRBV5-6 and TRBJ1-2; 10 nucleotides agree with TRBD1. Germline CDR1 and CDR2: SGHDT and YYEEEE. The CDR3 consists of 15 residues. The CDR3 is CASSVRDRGVYDYTF. The sequenced part of the CDR3 DNA is TGTGCCAGCAGCGTCCGGGACAGGGGTGTCTATGAC.

Concerning this clone itself: The CDR3 extends 3 residues past the end of the read, so its final part is completed from the germline J gene. The chain recombines TRBV10-3 with TRBJ1-2; D ambiguous. V was cut by 4 bases and J by 3 bases, with 9 bases left in between. From germline, CDR1 is ENHRY and CDR2 SYGVKD. The CDR3 extends over 13 amino acids. CDR3 loop: CAISAVEDYGYTF. The covered CDR3 bases are TGTGCCATCAGTGCTGTCGAGGACTATGGC.

This chain's CDR3 is CASSLDLYSPLHF. Partial CDR3 DNA: TGTGCCAGCAGCTTAGATCTGTATTCACCC. The chain combines TRBV11-2 with TRBJ1-6; D is uncertain. The read gets to within 3 residues of the CDR3 end, and the germline J gene fills in the rest. The CDR3 has 13 residues. V lost 0 bases to trimming and J lost 8 bases, with 5 bases between them. CDR1 and CDR2 from the germline V gene are SGHAT and FQNNGV.

The CDR3 region is CASSSTGAFGYTF. Partial CDR3 DNA: TGTGCCAGCAGCTCGACTGGAGCTTTTGGC. This rearrangement joins TRBV11-2 to TRBJ1-2; D gene ambiguous. With the read ending 3 residues before the CDR3 end, the germline J gene is used to fill in that end. V lost 4 bases to trimming and J lost 7 bases, with 13 bases between them. The CDR3 length is 13 residues. CDR1 SGHAT and CDR2 FQNNGV come from the germline V gene. Supplemented by reference TRBV11-2 and TRBJ1-2, the full variable domain reads EAGVAQSPRYKIIEKRQSVAFWCNPISGHATLYWYQQILGQGPKLLIQFQNNGVVDDSQLPKDRFSAERLKGVDSTLKIQPAKLEDSAVYLCASSSTGAFGYTFGSGTRLTVV.

Regarding this clone: The CDR3 end lies 3 residues beyond the end of the read and is filled in from the germline J gene. The chain combines TRBV7-9 with TRBJ2-3; 8 bases match TRBD1. Germline V gene sequence: CDR1 SEHNR, CDR2 FQNEAQ (reference sequence). The CDR3 contains 15 residues. Germline trimming cut 3 bases from V and 1 base from J; bases unmatched to any gene: 3. CDR3 region: CASSFQGAGTDTQYF. CDR3 DNA, as far as it was read: TGTGCCAGCAGCTTCCAGGGGGCCGGCACAGATACG.

Remarks on this clone: The CDR3 extends 3 residues past the end of the read, so its final part is completed from the germline J gene. The chain carries TRBV7-3 and TRBJ2-3, with D possibly being TRBD1 (5 bases). Trimming stripped 1 base from V and 0 bases from J, with 11 bases between. The CDR3 runs 16 residues. Germline-derived CDR1 and CDR2 are SGHTA and FQGTGA. The CDR3 sequence: CASSLIQGTSTDTQYF. The covered CDR3 bases are TGTGCCAGCAGCTTAATCCAGGGAACTAGCACAGATACG.

With respect to this clone: Read sequence stops 3 residues before the CDR3 end, and the germline J gene provides the missing end. This sequence joins TRBV19 and TRBJ1-1; weak D call: TRBD1 (6 bases). The CDR3 runs 15 residues. In germline, CDR1 is LNHDA, CDR2 SQIVND (reference sequence). The chain's CDR3 is CASTSQGTNENIAFF. The CDR3 bases that were read are TGTGCCAGTACCTCCCAGGGGACGAATGAAAACATT.

For this clone: The observed sequence ends 3 residues before the CDR3 terminus, with the missing tail filled in from the germline J gene. The gene calls are TRBV9 and TRBJ1-2; D is ambiguous. Germline loops: CDR1 SGDLS, CDR2 YYNGEE. The CDR3 totals 12 residues. The V end lost 4 bases, the J end lost 3 bases, and 7 bases lay between the germline ends. The CDR3 here is CASSPLDYGYTF. CDR3 bases read: TGTGCCAGCAGCCCCCTTGACTATGGC.

With regard to this clone: The CDR3 goes on 3 residues after the read ends, and that part is filled in from the germline J gene. The chain links TRBV4-1 to TRBJ2-7; 9 bases map to TRBD2. The CDR3 consists of 15 residues. The V and J ends lost 5 bases and 1 base, in that order; junction bases with no gene match: 6. Germline values: CDR1 MGHRA, CDR2 YSYEKL. Incomplete CDR3 DNA: TGCGCCAGCAGCAAACTTAGCGGGAGTTCCTACGAG. This encodes CASSKLSGSSYE. The CDR3 in full is CASSKLSGSSYEQYF.

For this clone: The read ends 3 residues shy of where the CDR3 ends; the end is completed using the germline J gene. J is TRBJ2-3 and V is TRBV20-1; 11 nucleotides align to TRBD1. V trimming: 8 bases; J trimming: 1 base; junction bases outside the gene matches: 11. The CDR3 consists of 16 residues. From germline, CDR1 is DFQATT and CDR2 SNEGSKA (reference sequence). The part of the CDR3 DNA that was read is TGCAGTACCGGACAGGGGGCTTCTGACGGCACAGATACG. It encodes CSTGQGASDGTDT. The full CDR3 protein reads CSTGQGASDGTDTQYF.

About this clone itself: The CDR3 end is not reached by the read, which stops 3 residues before it; the germline J gene fills it in. The chain uses TRBV14 and TRBJ1-1, with D tentatively TRBD1 (5 bases). Germline CDR1 and CDR2: SGHDN and FVKESK. V was shortened by 2 bases and J by 1 base, with 8 bases between the two germline ends. The CDR3 is made up of 14 amino acids. CDR3 protein: CASSQLQENTEAFF. CDR3 DNA (partial): TGTGCCAGCAGCCAATTACAGGAGAACACTGAA.

A remark on this clone: The read terminates 3 residues before the CDR3 end, so the remaining end is supplied by the germline J gene. The gene calls are TRBV7-8 and TRBJ1-2; no reliable D call. The CDR3 loop spans 13 amino acids. The germline V gene encodes CDR1 SGHVS and CDR2 FQNEAQ. With 7 bases removed from V and 4 bases from J, the gap between germline ends came to 13 bases. The CDR3 bases that were read are TGTGCCAGCACGGGTAGCAGTGTCTATGGC. Protein: CASTGSSVYG. The complete CDR3 sequence is CASTGSSVYGYTF.

Regarding this clone: Read data end 3 residues before the CDR3 end; the end is taken from the germline J gene. The chain employs TRBV7-3 and TRBJ2-7; D perhaps matches TRBD2 (5 bases). This CDR3 is 15 amino acids long. The germline V and J ends were trimmed by 1 base and 3 bases, with 13 bases remaining between them. CDR1 and CDR2 (germline): SGHTA, FQGTGA. The sequenced part of the CDR3 DNA is TGTGCCAGCAGCTTAAGTCAAGCGGCAAGCTACGAG. This sequence encodes CASSLSQAASYE. The whole CDR3 is CASSLSQAASYEQYF.

CDR3 bases read: TGCGCCAGCAGCTCCCCGACTAGCGGGAGCGATTTTGGAGAGACC. Translation: CASSSPTSGSDFGET. The CDR3 as a whole reads CASSSPTSGSDFGETQYF. The chain combines TRBV5-1 with TRBJ2-5; 12 positions agree with TRBD2. The read is 3 residues too short to cover the CDR3 end, so that end is filled in from the germline J gene. V shed 3 bases, J shed 4 bases, and the junction held 13 bases outside the gene matches. Germline CDR1 SGHRS, CDR2 YFSETQ. The CDR3 length is 18 residues.

On this clone: The CDR3 end lies 3 residues beyond the end of the read and is filled in from the germline J gene. The rearrangement uses TRBV10-3 and TRBJ1-1; 7 positions agree with TRBD1. The CDR3 has 15 residues. Germline V gives CDR1 ENHRY, CDR2 SYGVKD. The J segment lost 2 bases and the V segment lost 3 bases, leaving 6 bases of the junction unmatched. CDR3 DNA (partial): TGTGCCATCAGTGATGACAGGGCAATCAACACTGAA. Protein product: CAISDDRAINTE. From start to end, the CDR3 is CAISDDRAINTEAFF.

For this clone: Read sequence stops 3 residues before the CDR3 end, and the germline J gene provides the missing end. V gene TRBV7-9 combines with J gene TRBJ2-3; TRBD1 agrees at 7 bases. CDR3 length equals 13 residues. V dropped 6 bases and J dropped 5; count of bases not matched to a gene: 5. Germline values: CDR1 SEHNR, CDR2 FQNEAQ (reference sequence). The CDR3 loop reads CASRSTGEDTQYF. The CDR3 bases that were read are TGTGCCAGCAGATCTACAGGGGAAGATACG.

About this clone: The missing CDR3 end, 3 residues past where the read stops, is filled in from the germline J gene. This rearrangement joins TRBV20-1 to TRBJ2-1; D is uncertain. Germline-derived CDR1 and CDR2 are DFQATT and SNEGSKA (reference sequence). This CDR3 has 14 amino acids. V lost 3 bases and J lost 2, with 11 bases in between. CDR3 amino acids: CSARQHETYNEQFF. The sequenced part of the CDR3 DNA is TGCAGTGCTAGGCAACACGAGACCTACAATGAG.

On this clone itself: The CDR3 end is not reached by the read, which stops 3 residues before it; the germline J gene fills it in. The rearrangement uses TRBV19 and TRBJ1-1; TRBD1 matches 8 bases. Per germline, CDR1 LNHDA and CDR2 SQIVND (reference sequence). Germline trimming cut 2 bases from V and 1 base from J; bases unmatched to any gene: 12. The CDR3 is made up of 18 amino acids. The CDR3 DNA, read in part, is TGTGCCAGTAGTATAACCCGCTTTATGGGGACAGGGAACACTGAA. Protein: CASSITRFMGTGNTE. The whole CDR3 sequence reads CASSITRFMGTGNTEAFF.

As for this clone: The missing CDR3 end, 3 residues past where the read stops, is filled in from the germline J gene. This rearrangement joins TRBV7-6 to TRBJ2-7; perhaps TRBD2 as D (6 bases). V shed 3 bases and J shed 3 bases, with 9 bases lying between them. CDR1 SGHVS and CDR2 FNYEAQ come from the germline V gene. The CDR3 consists of 13 residues. The CDR3 protein is CASSLEGVYEQYF. CDR3 DNA, as far as it was read: TGTGCCAGCAGCTTGGAGGGCGTCTACGAG. Looking up the rest from reference TRBV7-6 and TRBJ2-7 gives the full variable domain: GAGVSQSPRYKVTKRGQDVALRCDPISGHVSLYWYRQALGQGPEFLTYFNYEAQQDKSGLPNDRFSAERPEGSISTLTIQRTEQRDSAMYRCASSLEGVYEQYFGPGTRLTVT.

Regarding this clone: The sequence runs out 3 residues before the end of the CDR3; the remainder is reconstructed from the germline J gene. The J gene is TRBJ1-1, the V gene TRBV18, with 12 positions matching TRBD1. This CDR3 has 15 amino acids. Germline assignment: CDR1 KGHSH and CDR2 LQKENI. Losses at the gene ends were 5 bases for V and 3 bases for J; bases not matched to a gene: 4. The DNA read from the CDR3 is TGTGCCAGCTCAGCCGGGACAGGGGGCGACACTGAA. Amino acid sequence: CASSAGTGGDTE. In full, the CDR3 is CASSAGTGGDTEAFF.

On this clone itself: The missing CDR3 end, 3 residues past where the read stops, is filled in from the germline J gene. This rearrangement joins TRBV2 to TRBJ2-2; maybe TRBD2 (6 bases). Trimming removed 11 bases at V and 7 bases at J, with 14 bases between. Looked up from germline, CDR1 is SNHLY and CDR2 is FYNNEI. CDR3 length: 12 amino acids. Incomplete CDR3 DNA: TGTGCCTTGCGGGGTGGGAGCGGGGAG. Translating gives CALRGGSGE. The complete CDR3 sequence is CALRGGSGELFF.

Worth noting for this clone: The DNA ends 3 residues before the CDR3 does, and the rest of the CDR3 is filled in from the germline J gene. The chain employs TRBV5-4 and TRBJ1-4; 8 nucleotides agree with TRBD1. The CDR3 has 15 residues. The germline CDR1 and CDR2 sequences are SGHNT and YYREEE (reference sequence). The ends lost 7 bases at V and 2 bases at J; junction bases unmatched: 7. Here the CDR3 reads CASGAGGRTNEKLFF. CDR3 DNA (partial): TGTGCCAGCGGGGCAGGGGGCAGGACTAATGAAAAA. The full variable domain, rest sourced from reference TRBV5-4 and TRBJ1-4, is ETGVTQSPTHLIKTRGQQVTLRCSSQSGHNTVSWYQQALGQGPQFIFQYYREEENGRGNFPPRFSGLQFPNYSSELNVNALELDDSALYLCASGAGGRTNEKLFFGSGTQLSVL.